The 21 T cell receptor beta chains given below trace back to one sample, sequenced in a study of identical twins' blood T cells. TCRdb fed the 5' RACE reads into MiXCR, producing one record per CDR3 protein. The top ten hold about 6.1% of the sample, which has 350,000 to 400,000 distinct CDR3 sequences, 25% to 35% seen once. Source material: PBMCs. These receptors all stem from a woman between 18 and 50 years old in good health.

The gene calls are TRBV19 and TRBJ2-2; D gene uncertain. Trimming removed 5 bases at V and 6 bases at J, with 10 bases between. Germline lookup yields CDR1 LNHDA and CDR2 SQIVND (reference sequence). The CDR3 runs to 13 residues. The CDR3 sequence: CASSPGLAGELFF. The CDR3 DNA reads TGTGCCAGTAGTCCTGGTCTGGCCGGGGAGCTGTTTTTT.

CDR3 sequence: CASSVSGGNEQFF. CDR3 nucleotides: TGTGCCAGCAGCGTATCAGGAGGGAATGAGCAGTTCTTC. This rearrangement joins TRBV9 to TRBJ2-1; possibly TRBD2 for D (6 bases). Trimming stripped 1 base from V and 7 bases from J, with 9 bases between. The CDR3 totals 13 residues. The germline V gene has CDR1 SGDLS and CDR2 YYNGEE.

The table lists this clonotype with a few counts. This chain connects TRBV27 to TRBJ2-5; 9 nucleotides align to TRBD2. This CDR3 has 20 residues. The V segment lost 0 bases and the J segment 3 bases; nucleotides outside the gene matches: 17. Germline CDR1 MNHEY, CDR2 SMNVEV (reference sequence). Here the CDR3 DNA reads TGTGCCAGCAGTTTATCAAGGACCCTTAGCGGGAGACCTCCTAAAGAGACCCAGTACTTC. Its translation: CASSLSRTLSGRPPKETQYF.

The genes are TRBV27 and TRBJ1-1, with D possibly being TRBD1 (6 bases). CDR1 is MNHEY, CDR2 SMNVEV, per germline (reference sequence). V was shortened by 6 bases and J by 0 bases, with 14 bases between the two germline ends. The CDR3 has 15 residues. CDR3 bases: TGTGCCAGCAGAGACACAGGGATCCTGAACACTGAAGCTTTCTTT. It translates to CASRDTGILNTEAFF.

The gene calls are TRBV29-1 and TRBJ1-2, with TRBD1 matching over 9 bases. CDR1 SQVTM and CDR2 ANQGSEA come from the germline V gene. CDR3 length: 12 amino acids. The V and J ends lost 5 bases and 8 bases, in that order; junction bases with no gene match: 6. This CDR3 reads CSVLTGGLGYTF. For the CDR3, the DNA is TGCAGCGTTCTTACAGGGGGCCTGGGCTACACCTTC.

The rearrangement links TRBV6-6 to TRBJ2-7, with D possibly matching TRBD2 (6 bases). The germline CDR1 and CDR2 sequences are MNHNY and SVGAGI (reference sequence). Deletions cut 6 bases from V and 1 base from J, with 16 bases between. The CDR3 totals 15 residues. The CDR3: CASSRTSPTSYEQYF. The DNA of the CDR3 is TGTGCCAGCAGCCGTACTAGCCCCACATCCTACGAGCAGTACTTC.

This clonotype has only one observation. The chain recombines TRBV20-1 with TRBJ2-1; the match to TRBD1 covers 8 bases. The V gene's germline CDR1 is DFQATT and CDR2 SNEGSKA (reference sequence). This CDR3 has 15 amino acids. V lost 3 bases to trimming and J lost 4 bases; unmatched junction nucleotides: 8. The CDR3 nucleotides read TGCAGTGCTAGTTCAGGTGGACAGGGTTACAATGAGCAGTTCTTC. Its protein product is CSASSGGQGYNEQFF.

This clonotype was found a few times. This rearrangement joins TRBV7-9 to TRBJ1-2; 9 bases agree with TRBD1. Trimming took 1 base from V and 7 from J; bases not matched to a gene: 7. Germline-derived CDR1 and CDR2 are SEHNR and FQNEAQ (reference sequence). The CDR3 totals 15 residues. CDR3 in amino acids: CASSLVGTGSLGYTF. The CDR3 coding sequence is TGTGCCAGCAGCTTAGTTGGGACAGGGTCGCTTGGCTACACCTTC.

This clonotype showed up just a few times. This CDR3 is CSVVNGYTF. The DNA for the CDR3 is TGCAGCGTTGTGAATGGCTACACCTTC. The gene calls are TRBV29-1 and TRBJ1-2; D call uncertain. Trimming shortened V by 4 bases and J by 6 bases, and 3 bases separated the two germline ends. The CDR3 totals 9 residues. Germline CDR1 SQVTM, CDR2 ANQGSEA.

A note on this clonotype: It may be a read error: a sequence one base away is much more abundant. This chain connects TRBV9 to TRBJ1-1; D might be TRBD1 (5 bases). The germline V gene has CDR1 SGDLS and CDR2 YYNGEE. Trimming pared 3 bases from V and 0 bases from J, leaving 6 bases between. CDR3 length: 13 amino acids. The CDR3 DNA follows: TGTGCCAGCAGCGAACAGGTGAACACTGAAGCTTTCTTT. Its translation is CASSEQVNTEAFF.

A note on this clonotype: The junction shows a germline mismatch at one end, possibly a read error. The rearrangement uses TRBV10-2 and TRBJ2-2; 7 nucleotides agree with TRBD2. The length of the CDR3 is 12 residues. Per the germline V gene, CDR1 is WSHSY and CDR2 is SAAADI. CDR3 sequence reads: CDSRRLAWELFF. CDR3 DNA: TGCGACAGCAGGCGACTAGCTTGGGAGCTGTTTTTT.

This clonotype was seen a handful of times. The V and J genes are TRBV20-1 and TRBJ1-1; perhaps TRBD1 as D (5 bases). The germline V and J ends were trimmed by 2 bases and 0 bases, with 13 bases remaining between them. Germline lookup yields CDR1 DFQATT and CDR2 SNEGSKA (reference sequence). This CDR3 contains 15 residues. The CDR3: CSARWGGYMNTEAFF. In nucleotides, the CDR3 is TGCAGTGCTAGATGGGGGGGGTACATGAACACTGAAGCTTTCTTT.

V gene TRBV12-3 or TRBV12-4 combines with J gene TRBJ1-2, with D perhaps matching TRBD1 (6 bases). CDR3 size: 13 residues. V was shortened by 6 bases and J by 6 bases, with 14 bases between the two germline ends. In DNA form, the CDR3 reads TGTGCCAGCAGCAGAAACAGGGCTGATGGCTACACCTTC. Amino acids: CASSRNRADGYTF.

The V gene is TRBV6-6, the J gene TRBJ1-3; 8 positions agree with TRBD1. This CDR3 region has 15 residues. V was pared by 4 bases and J by 3 bases, with 5 bases of the junction left unmatched. The germline gives CDR1 MNHNY, CDR2 SVGAGI (reference sequence). The CDR3 is CASSSRGLSGNTIYF. CDR3 sequence (DNA): TGTGCCAGCAGTTCCAGGGGGCTGAGTGGAAACACCATATATTTT.

Turning to this clonotype: A much larger clone differs by one base, so this may be a read error. The rearrangement links TRBV5-4 to TRBJ1-2, with D hard to call. The CDR3 length is 15 residues. Germline CDR1 and CDR2: SGHNT and YYREEE (reference sequence). CDR3 sequence: CASSLLFPTTEGCTF. Here the CDR3 DNA reads TGTGCCAGCAGCTTATTGTTTCCGACGACGGAGGGCTGCACCTTC.

The gene calls are TRBV7-2 and TRBJ2-3, with 8 nucleotides matching TRBD2. V lost 4 bases, J lost 2 bases, and 8 bases stayed unmatched. Germline values: CDR1 SGHTA, CDR2 FQGNSA. The CDR3 is made up of 16 amino acids. The CDR3 loop reads CASSSYLSGATDTQYF. CDR3 DNA sequence: TGTGCCAGCAGCTCTTACCTTAGCGGGGCCACAGATACGCAGTATTTT.

This chain uses TRBV7-9 with TRBJ1-1; D unclear. The V gene's germline CDR1 is SEHNR and CDR2 FQNEAQ (reference sequence). V gave up 5 bases and J gave up 0 bases, with 13 bases separating them. This CDR3 contains 15 residues. CDR3 in DNA: TGTGCCAGCAGCCCCGGGCGACTGCTGAACACTGAAGCTTTCTTT. Translation gives CASSPGRLLNTEAFF.

CDR3 bases: TGTGCCAGCAGAAACAGCGAGGGTGGCTACACCTTC. Encoded protein: CASRNSEGGYTF. The rearrangement joins TRBV11-2 to TRBJ1-2; D is unresolved. Germline-derived CDR1 and CDR2 are SGHAT and FQNNGV. V was clipped by 6 bases and J by 7 bases, with 12 bases between them. This CDR3 contains 12 residues. The variable domain in full, completed from reference TRBV11-2 and TRBJ1-2, reads EAGVAQSPRYKIIEKRQSVAFWCNPISGHATLYWYQQILGQGPKLLIQFQNNGVVDDSQLPKDRFSAERLKGVDSTLKIQPAKLEDSAVYLCASRNSEGGYTFGSGTRLTVV.

This chain joins TRBV9 and TRBJ2-1; D uncertain. Germline values: CDR1 SGDLS, CDR2 YYNGEE. This CDR3 spans 13 amino acids. V lost 3 bases and J 10 bases, leaving 14 bases between the germline ends. CDR3 in amino acids: CASSEQNQKEQFF. The DNA of the CDR3 is TGTGCCAGCAGCGAACAGAATCAAAAAGAGCAGTTCTTC.

This clonotype showed up just a few times. V and J are TRBV5-1 and TRBJ2-7; 7 positions agree with TRBD1. The trim removed 0 bases at V and 5 bases at J, leaving 8 bases unmatched. The CDR3 loop spans 15 amino acids. Germline V gives CDR1 SGHRS, CDR2 YFSETQ. In DNA, the CDR3 is TGCGCCAGCAGCTTGGCCCAGGGGGTATCAGACGAGCAGTACTTC. It translates to CASSLAQGVSDEQYF.

This clonotype was picked up a small number of times. The V and J genes are TRBV29-1 and TRBJ1-4; 10 bases map to TRBD1. This CDR3 has 12 amino acids. V lost 6 bases, J lost 7 bases, and 2 bases stayed unmatched. Germline CDR1 is SQVTM and CDR2 is ANQGSEA. CDR3 protein: CSVRTGGEKLFF. The CDR3 DNA sequence: TGCAGCGTGAGGACAGGGGGTGAAAAACTGTTTTTT.